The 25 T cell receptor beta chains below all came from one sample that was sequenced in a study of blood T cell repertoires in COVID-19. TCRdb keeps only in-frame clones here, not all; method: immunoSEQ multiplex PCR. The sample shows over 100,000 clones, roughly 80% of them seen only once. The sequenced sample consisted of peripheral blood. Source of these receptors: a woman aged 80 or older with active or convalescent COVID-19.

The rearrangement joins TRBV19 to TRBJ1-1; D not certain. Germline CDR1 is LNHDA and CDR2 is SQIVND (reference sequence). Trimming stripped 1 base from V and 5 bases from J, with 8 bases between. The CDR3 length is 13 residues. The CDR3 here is CASSIVPLTEAFF. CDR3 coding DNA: TGTGCCAGTAGTATAGTCCCTCTGACTGAAGCTTTCTTT.

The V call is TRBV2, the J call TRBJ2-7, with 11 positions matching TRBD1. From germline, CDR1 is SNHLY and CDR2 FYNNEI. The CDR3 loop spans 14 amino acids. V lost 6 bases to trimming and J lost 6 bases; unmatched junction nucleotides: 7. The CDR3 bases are TGTGCCAGCAGACAAGGACAGGGGGCAGGCGAGCAGTACTTC. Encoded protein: CASRQGQGAGEQYF.

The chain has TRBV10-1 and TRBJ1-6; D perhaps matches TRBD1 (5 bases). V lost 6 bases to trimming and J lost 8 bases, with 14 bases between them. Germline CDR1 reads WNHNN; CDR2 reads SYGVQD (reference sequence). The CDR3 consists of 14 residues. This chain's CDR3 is CASRARVPHSPLHF. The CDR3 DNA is TGCGCCAGCAGGGCCAGGGTACCCCATTCACCCCTCCACTTT.

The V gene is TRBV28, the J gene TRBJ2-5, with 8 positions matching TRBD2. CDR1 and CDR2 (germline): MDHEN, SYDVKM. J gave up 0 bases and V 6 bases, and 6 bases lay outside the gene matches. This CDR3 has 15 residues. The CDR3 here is CASRHGGGYQETQYF. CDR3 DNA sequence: TGTGCCAGCAGGCACGGGGGGGGGTACCAAGAGACCCAGTACTTC.

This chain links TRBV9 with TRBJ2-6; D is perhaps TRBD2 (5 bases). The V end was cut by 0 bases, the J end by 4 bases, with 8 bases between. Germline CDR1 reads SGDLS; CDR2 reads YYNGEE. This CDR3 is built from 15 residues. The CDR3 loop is CASSVGRRGANVLTF. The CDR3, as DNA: TGTGCCAGCAGCGTAGGGAGGAGGGGGGCCAACGTCCTGACTTTC. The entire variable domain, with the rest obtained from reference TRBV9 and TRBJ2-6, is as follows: DSGVTQTPKHLITATGQRVTLRCSPRSGDLSVYWYQQSLDQGLQFLIQYYNGEERAKGNILERFSAQQFPDLHSELNLSSLELGDSALYFCASSVGRRGANVLTFGAGSRLTVL.

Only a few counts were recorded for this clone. CDR3 in amino acids: CASSSWVRGTDTQYF. The DNA of the CDR3 is TGTGCCAGCAGCTCATGGGTACGGGGGACAGATACGCAGTATTTT. The chain uses TRBV28 and TRBJ2-3; perhaps TRBD2 as D (6 bases). The CDR3 consists of 15 residues. Trimming pared 6 bases from V and 3 bases from J, leaving 16 bases between. Germline V gene lookup returns CDR1 MDHEN and CDR2 SYDVKM.

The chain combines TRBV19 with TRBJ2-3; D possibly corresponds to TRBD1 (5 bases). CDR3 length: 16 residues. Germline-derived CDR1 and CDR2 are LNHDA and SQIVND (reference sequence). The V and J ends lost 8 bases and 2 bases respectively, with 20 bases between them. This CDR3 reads CASALRVSTDTDTQYF. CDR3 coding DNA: TGTGCCAGTGCATTAAGGGTCTCGACAGACACAGATACGCAGTATTTT.

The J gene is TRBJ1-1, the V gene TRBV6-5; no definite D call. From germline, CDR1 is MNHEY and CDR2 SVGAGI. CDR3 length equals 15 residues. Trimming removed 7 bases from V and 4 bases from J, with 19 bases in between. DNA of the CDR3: TGTGCCAGCACCTTAGAGAGGCAGAGGAGCACTGAAGCTTTCTTT. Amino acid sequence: CASTLERQRSTEAFF.

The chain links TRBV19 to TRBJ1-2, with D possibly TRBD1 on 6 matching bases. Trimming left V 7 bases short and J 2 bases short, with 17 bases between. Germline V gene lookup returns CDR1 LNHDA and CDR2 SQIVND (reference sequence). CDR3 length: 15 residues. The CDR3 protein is CASTISTGDNYGYTF. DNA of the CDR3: TGTGCCAGTACCATCTCGACAGGCGACAACTATGGCTACACCTTC.

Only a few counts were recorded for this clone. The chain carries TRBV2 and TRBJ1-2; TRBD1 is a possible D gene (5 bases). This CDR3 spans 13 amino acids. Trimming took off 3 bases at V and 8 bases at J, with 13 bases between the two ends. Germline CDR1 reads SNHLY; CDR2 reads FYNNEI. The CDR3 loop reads CASSEGAGVGYTF. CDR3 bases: TGTGCCAGCAGTGAGGGTGCGGGGGTCGGCTACACCTTC.

The CDR3 coding sequence is TGTGCCAGCACCCCGGGACTAGCAAGGTTGGACGAGCAGTACTTC. Translated, it gives CASTPGLARLDEQYF. V usage is TRBV6-5 and J usage is TRBJ2-7, with 9 bases that match TRBD2. CDR3 length equals 15 residues. V was pared by 7 bases and J by 5 bases, with 12 bases of the junction left unmatched. Per the germline V gene, CDR1 is MNHEY and CDR2 is SVGAGI.

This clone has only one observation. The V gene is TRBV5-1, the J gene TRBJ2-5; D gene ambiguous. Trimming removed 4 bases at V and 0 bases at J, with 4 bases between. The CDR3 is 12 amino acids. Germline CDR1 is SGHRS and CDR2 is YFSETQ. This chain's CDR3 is CASSQYQETQYF. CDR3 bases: TGCGCCAGCAGCCAATACCAAGAGACCCAGTACTTC.

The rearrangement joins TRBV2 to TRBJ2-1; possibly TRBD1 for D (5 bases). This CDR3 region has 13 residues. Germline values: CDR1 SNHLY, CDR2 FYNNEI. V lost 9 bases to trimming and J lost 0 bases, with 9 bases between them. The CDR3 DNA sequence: TGTGCCAGTCAGGGTAGCTCCTACAATGAGCAGTTCTTC. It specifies CASQGSSYNEQFF.

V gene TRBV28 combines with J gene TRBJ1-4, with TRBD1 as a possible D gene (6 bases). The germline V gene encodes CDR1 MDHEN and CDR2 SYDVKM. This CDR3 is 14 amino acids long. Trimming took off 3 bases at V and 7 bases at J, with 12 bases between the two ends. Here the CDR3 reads CASSFPGHGEKLFF. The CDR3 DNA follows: TGTGCCAGCAGTTTTCCGGGACATGGTGAAAAACTGTTTTTT.

CDR3 nucleotide sequence: TGCAGCGTTGACAGGGGGCCGGATGGCTACACCTTC. Its protein product is CSVDRGPDGYTF. The chain combines TRBV29-1 with TRBJ1-2; 8 nucleotides match TRBD1. Germline CDR1 SQVTM, CDR2 ANQGSEA. The CDR3 covers 12 residues. The V gene end was trimmed by 3 bases and the J gene end by 6 bases; junction bases not matched to a gene: 3.

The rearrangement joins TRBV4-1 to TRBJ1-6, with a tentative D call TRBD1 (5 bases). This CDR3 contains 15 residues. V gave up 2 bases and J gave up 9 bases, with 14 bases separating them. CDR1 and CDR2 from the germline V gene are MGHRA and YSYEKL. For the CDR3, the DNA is TGCGCCAGCAGCCAAAAGCGCCAGGGTACTTCACCCCTCCACTTT. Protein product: CASSQKRQGTSPLHF.

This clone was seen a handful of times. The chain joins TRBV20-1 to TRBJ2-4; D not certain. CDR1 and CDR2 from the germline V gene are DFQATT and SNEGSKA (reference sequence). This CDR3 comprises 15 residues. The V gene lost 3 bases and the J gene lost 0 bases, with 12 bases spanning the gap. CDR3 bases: TGCAGTGCTAGTAGAGGTGCACTAGCCAAAAACATTCAGTACTTC. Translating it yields CSASRGALAKNIQYF.

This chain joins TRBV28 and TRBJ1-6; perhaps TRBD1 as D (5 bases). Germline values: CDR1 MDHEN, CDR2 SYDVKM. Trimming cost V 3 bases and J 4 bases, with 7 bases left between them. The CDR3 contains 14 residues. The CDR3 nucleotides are TGTGCCAGCAGTTTGGGGCAGTATAATTCACCCCTCCACTTT. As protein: CASSLGQYNSPLHF. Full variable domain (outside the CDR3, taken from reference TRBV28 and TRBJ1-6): DVKVTQSSRYLVKRTGEKVFLECVQDMDHENMFWYRQDPGLGLRLIYFSYDVKMKEKGDIPEGYSVSREKKERFSLILESASTNQTSMYLCASSLGQYNSPLHFGNGTRLTVT.

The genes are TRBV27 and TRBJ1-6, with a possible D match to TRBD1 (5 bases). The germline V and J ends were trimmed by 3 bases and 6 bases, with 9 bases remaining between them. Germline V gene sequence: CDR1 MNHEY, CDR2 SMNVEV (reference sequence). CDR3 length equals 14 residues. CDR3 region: CASSFFQGNSPLHF. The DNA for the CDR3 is TGTGCCAGCAGTTTTTTTCAGGGTAATTCACCCCTCCACTTT.

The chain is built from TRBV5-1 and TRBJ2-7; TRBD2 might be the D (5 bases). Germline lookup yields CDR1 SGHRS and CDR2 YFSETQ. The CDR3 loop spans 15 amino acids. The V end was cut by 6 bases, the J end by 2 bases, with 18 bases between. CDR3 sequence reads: CASTLRFGLAYEQYF. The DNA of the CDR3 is TGCGCCAGCACCCTTCGATTCGGACTCGCCTACGAGCAGTACTTC. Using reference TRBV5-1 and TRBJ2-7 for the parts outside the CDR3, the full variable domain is KAGVTQTPRYLIKTRGQQVTLSCSPISGHRSVSWYQQTPGQGLQFLFEYFSETQRNKGNFPGRFSGRQFSNSRSEMNVSTLELGDSALYLCASTLRFGLAYEQYFGPGTRLTVT.

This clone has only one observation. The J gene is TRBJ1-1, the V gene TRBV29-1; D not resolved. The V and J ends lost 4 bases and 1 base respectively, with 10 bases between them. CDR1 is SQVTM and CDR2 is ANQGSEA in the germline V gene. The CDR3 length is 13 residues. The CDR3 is CSVGTGWNTEAFF. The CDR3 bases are TGCAGCGTTGGTACGGGGTGGAACACTGAAGCTTTCTTT.

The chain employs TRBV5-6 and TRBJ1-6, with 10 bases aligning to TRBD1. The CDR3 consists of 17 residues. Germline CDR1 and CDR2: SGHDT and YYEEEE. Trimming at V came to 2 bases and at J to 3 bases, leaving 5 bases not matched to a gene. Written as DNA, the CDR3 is TGTGCCAGCAGCTTAGGACAGGGGGGTAGCTATAATTCACCCCTCCACTTT. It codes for CASSLGQGGSYNSPLHF.

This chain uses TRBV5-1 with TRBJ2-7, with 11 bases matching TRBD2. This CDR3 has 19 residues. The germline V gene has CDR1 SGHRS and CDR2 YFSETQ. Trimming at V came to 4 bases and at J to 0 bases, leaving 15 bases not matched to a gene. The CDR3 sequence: CASSLWGSSGGTSSYEQYF. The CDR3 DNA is TGCGCCAGCAGCCTATGGGGCTCTAGCGGGGGGACCAGCTCCTACGAGCAGTACTTC.

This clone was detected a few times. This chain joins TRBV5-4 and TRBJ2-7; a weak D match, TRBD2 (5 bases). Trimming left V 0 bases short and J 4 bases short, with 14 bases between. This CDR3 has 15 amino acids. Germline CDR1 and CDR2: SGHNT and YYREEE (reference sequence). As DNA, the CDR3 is TGTGCCAGCAGCTTGGCCGGCGGGCCCGGATACGAGCAGTACTTC. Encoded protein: CASSLAGGPGYEQYF.

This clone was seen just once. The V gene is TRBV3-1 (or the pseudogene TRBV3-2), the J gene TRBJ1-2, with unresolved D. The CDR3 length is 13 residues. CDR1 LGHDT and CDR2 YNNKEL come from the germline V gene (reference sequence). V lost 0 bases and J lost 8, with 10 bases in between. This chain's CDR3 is CASSQDMSGGYTF. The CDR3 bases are TGTGCCAGCAGCCAAGATATGAGCGGGGGCTACACCTTC.